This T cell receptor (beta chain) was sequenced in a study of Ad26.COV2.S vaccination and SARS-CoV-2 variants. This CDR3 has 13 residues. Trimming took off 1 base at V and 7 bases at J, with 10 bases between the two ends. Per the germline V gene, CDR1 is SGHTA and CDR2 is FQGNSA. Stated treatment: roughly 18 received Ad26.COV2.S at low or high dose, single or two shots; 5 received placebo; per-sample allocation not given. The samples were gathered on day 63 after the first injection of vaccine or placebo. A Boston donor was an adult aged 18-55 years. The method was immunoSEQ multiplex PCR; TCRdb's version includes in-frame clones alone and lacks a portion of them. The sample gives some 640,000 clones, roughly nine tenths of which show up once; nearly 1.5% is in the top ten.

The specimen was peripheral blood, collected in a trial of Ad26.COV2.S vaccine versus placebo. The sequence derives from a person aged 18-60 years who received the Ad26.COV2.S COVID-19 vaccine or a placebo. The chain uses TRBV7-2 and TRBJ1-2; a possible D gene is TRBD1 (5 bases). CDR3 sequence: CASSLEGLRGYTF. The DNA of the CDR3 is TGTGCCAGCAGCTTAGAGGGACTACGTGGCTACACCTTC.